Shown below are 27 T cell receptor beta chains from a single sample sequenced in a study of beta chain features in type 1 diabetes. cDNA synthesis used the whole RNA isolate, giving expressed TCRB sequences. Assay: immunoSEQ multiplex PCR; the TCRdb copy retains only in-frame clones and omits some. The table shows roughly 150,000 clones, with 11% occurring only once. The sequencing sample was made of central memory CD4+ T cells from blood. The receptors stem from a man between 18 and 35 years old in good health.

The sample holds a few counts of this clone. The chain links TRBV5-1 to TRBJ2-5; 9 bases are shared with TRBD2. This CDR3 contains 15 residues. Germline CDR1 and CDR2: SGHRS and YFSETQ. V trimming: 1 base; J trimming: 1 base; junction bases outside the gene matches: 2. The CDR3 sequence is CASSLNSGGQETQYF. Written as DNA, the CDR3 is TGCGCCAGCAGCTTGAATAGCGGGGGCCAAGAGACCCAGTACTTC.

This clone has more than one count but fewer than ten. The J gene is TRBJ2-7, the V gene TRBV29-1; D is undetermined. V was trimmed by 7 bases and J by 7 bases, leaving 23 bases between them. This CDR3 has 14 residues. The germline gives CDR1 SQVTM, CDR2 ANQGSEA. The CDR3 region has the DNA TGCAGCGCTGGAGATTACGGGCACTTCGGGGAGCAGTACTTC. It encodes CSAGDYGHFGEQYF.

This rearrangement joins TRBV9 to TRBJ1-1; 7 bases are a match to TRBD1. V was pared by 0 bases and J by 5 bases, with 1 base of the junction left unmatched. The CDR3 loop spans 13 amino acids. Germline assignment: CDR1 SGDLS and CDR2 YYNGEE. CDR3 residues: CASSVGRGTEAFF. The CDR3, as DNA: TGTGCCAGCAGCGTAGGCAGGGGGACTGAAGCTTTCTTT.

At least ten counts were recorded for this clone. The CDR3 nucleotides read TGTGCCAGCAGTTACTCAACCATAGAGACCCAGTACTTC. Translated: CASSYSTIETQYF. The chain links TRBV6-6 to TRBJ2-5; no clear D gene. The germline CDR1 and CDR2 sequences are MNHNY and SVGAGI (reference sequence). V shed 0 bases and J shed 4 bases, with 6 bases lying between them. The CDR3 is 13 amino acids.

The chain joins TRBV13 to TRBJ1-2; TRBD1 aligns across 9 bases. This CDR3 comprises 14 residues. Germline V gene lookup returns CDR1 PRHDT and CDR2 FYEKMQ (reference sequence). V lost 3 bases, J lost 7 bases, and 6 bases stayed unmatched. The CDR3 DNA is TGTGCCAGCAGCTTCCGGACAGGGGCGGGTGGCTACACCTTC. Translated: CASSFRTGAGGYTF.

The chain is built from TRBV7-2 and TRBJ1-1; 7 bases match TRBD1. CDR1 SGHTA and CDR2 FQGNSA come from the germline V gene. This CDR3 has 15 amino acids. V gave up 4 bases and J gave up 5 bases; unmatched junction bases: 10. The CDR3 nucleotides read TGTGCCAGCAGCTCCCGACAGGGACTGAGGACTGAAGCTTTCTTT. Protein: CASSSRQGLRTEAFF.

The chain is built from TRBV9 and TRBJ2-5; unclear D gene. The CDR3 consists of 13 residues. Germline CDR1 reads SGDLS; CDR2 reads YYNGEE. V was pared by 4 bases and J by 4 bases, with 11 bases between. This CDR3 reads CASSRRGRETQYF. The CDR3 DNA is TGTGCCAGCAGCCGACGTGGGCGAGAGACCCAGTACTTC. The whole variable domain, filled in from reference TRBV9 and TRBJ2-5, reads DSGVTQTPKHLITATGQRVTLRCSPRSGDLSVYWYQQSLDQGLQFLIQYYNGEERAKGNILERFSAQQFPDLHSELNLSSLELGDSALYFCASSRRGRETQYFGPGTRLLVL.

This clone turned up a few times. The chain carries TRBV10-3 and TRBJ2-3; 7 positions agree with TRBD2. V lost 7 bases, J lost 1 base, and 5 bases stayed unmatched. CDR1 is ENHRY and CDR2 is SYGVKD in the germline V gene. This CDR3 is 14 amino acids long. As DNA, the CDR3 is TGTGCCATCAAGGCTAGCGGCCGCACAGATACGCAGTATTTT. This translates into CAIKASGRTDTQYF.

This clone showed up just a few times. V is TRBV27 and J is TRBJ2-1; D tentatively reads TRBD1 or TRBD2 (5 bases each). This CDR3 contains 14 residues. Germline V gives CDR1 MNHEY, CDR2 SMNVEV (reference sequence). Trimming shortened V by 10 bases and J by 0 bases, and 13 bases separated the two germline ends. CDR3 protein: CAIGTSLSYNEQFF. The DNA of the CDR3 is TGTGCCATCGGGACCAGCCTCTCCTACAATGAGCAGTTCTTC.

This clone was recorded at least ten times. The V and J genes are TRBV27 and TRBJ1-4, with D perhaps TRBD1 (5 bases). The CDR3 has 14 residues. Between the trimmed V and J ends, which lost 2 bases and 9 bases, there was a span of 13 bases. Germline V gene data show CDR1 as MNHEY and CDR2 as SMNVEV (reference sequence). The CDR3 protein is CASSLRGEVQKLFF. CDR3 nucleotide sequence: TGTGCCAGCAGTTTAAGAGGGGAGGTTCAAAAACTGTTTTTT.

The CDR3 DNA sequence: TGTGCCAGCAGGAGGGACAGGGGGGCCCAAGAGACCCAGTACTTC. It encodes CASRRDRGAQETQYF. The V gene is TRBV6-5, the J gene TRBJ2-5; 11 positions match TRBD1. This CDR3 has 15 amino acids. CDR1 and CDR2 (germline): MNHEY, SVGAGI. The ends lost 6 bases at V and 1 base at J; junction bases unmatched: 4.

This clone was picked up a small number of times. The chain is built from TRBV30 and TRBJ1-1, with D unresolved. The ends were cut back, 0 bases at V and 1 base at J, with 6 bases in the middle. Germline assignment: CDR1 GTSNPN and CDR2 SVGIG (reference sequence). CDR3 size: 13 residues. DNA for the CDR3: TGTGCCTGGAGTGTTACTCGGAACACTGAAGCTTTCTTT. Encoded protein: CAWSVTRNTEAFF.

The V call is TRBV18, the J call TRBJ2-3; 12 positions agree with TRBD2. The CDR3 sequence is 15 residues long. J gave up 2 bases and V 5 bases, and 2 bases lay outside the gene matches. Germline CDR1 KGHSH, CDR2 LQKENI. The chain's CDR3 is CASSGTSGYTDTQYF. Here the CDR3 DNA reads TGTGCCAGCTCAGGGACTAGCGGGTACACAGATACGCAGTATTTT.

This clone was seen more than once but under ten times. This may stem from a read error, because a much larger clone lies one nucleotide away. This chain links TRBV7-2 with TRBJ2-3; 8 positions agree with TRBD2. The CDR3 sequence is 17 residues long. Germline V gives CDR1 SGHTA, CDR2 FQGNSA. V lost 4 bases, J lost 1 base, and 10 bases stayed unmatched. CDR3 region: CASSYNGRARGTDTQYF. DNA of the CDR3: TGTGCCAGCAGCTACAACGGGAGGGCGAGGGGCACAGATACGCAGTATTTT.

V usage is TRBV9 and J usage is TRBJ2-2; D possibly corresponds to TRBD1 (6 bases). V lost 5 bases and J 1 base, leaving 9 bases between the germline ends. The CDR3 consists of 14 residues. Germline lookup yields CDR1 SGDLS and CDR2 YYNGEE. The CDR3 nucleotides are TGTGCCAGCAGACCACAGGGGAACACCGGGGAGCTGTTTTTT. Translation: CASRPQGNTGELFF. Complete variable domain (other parts from reference TRBV9 and TRBJ2-2): DSGVTQTPKHLITATGQRVTLRCSPRSGDLSVYWYQQSLDQGLQFLIQYYNGEERAKGNILERFSAQQFPDLHSELNLSSLELGDSALYFCASRPQGNTGELFFGEGSRLTVL.

Only a few counts were recorded for this clone. The rearrangement joins TRBV11-2 to TRBJ1-2; TRBD1 is a possible D gene (6 bases). This CDR3 is 15 amino acids long. Per germline, CDR1 SGHAT and CDR2 FQNNGV. V was shortened by 0 bases and J by 6 bases, with 14 bases between the two germline ends. The CDR3 sequence is CASSLDLSGGNGYTF. CDR3 nucleotides: TGTGCCAGCAGCTTAGATCTATCCGGGGGCAATGGCTACACCTTC.

The V gene is TRBV6-1, the J gene TRBJ1-4, with TRBD1 as a possible D gene (5 bases). V was shortened by 6 bases and J by 3 bases, with 8 bases between the two germline ends. Germline lookup yields CDR1 MNHNS and CDR2 SASEGT. The CDR3 runs to 13 residues. The CDR3 spells CASRKTANEKLFF. The CDR3 coding sequence is TGTGCCAGCAGAAAGACAGCTAATGAAAAACTGTTTTTT.

This clone was observed a few times. V is TRBV5-1 and J is TRBJ2-1; TRBD2 aligns across 8 bases. Germline CDR1 and CDR2: SGHRS and YFSETQ. V lost 4 bases to trimming and J lost 4 bases; unmatched junction nucleotides: 13. This CDR3 region has 17 residues. CDR3 residues: CASSPTGLALYYNEQFF. The CDR3 coding sequence is TGCGCCAGCAGCCCAACTGGACTAGCCCTATATTACAATGAGCAGTTCTTC.

The CDR3 coding sequence is TGTGCCAGCAGCAGAACGGGACTAGCGGGAAGGTATGAGCAGTTCTTC. It yields the protein CASSRTGLAGRYEQFF. The J gene is TRBJ2-1, the V gene TRBV14; 13 positions match TRBD2. The CDR3 length is 16 residues. V lost 5 bases, J lost 8 bases, and 9 bases stayed unmatched. Germline CDR1 reads SGHDN; CDR2 reads FVKESK.

This clone was seen only a few times. This chain joins TRBV15 and TRBJ2-4; the D gene is possibly TRBD2 (5 bases). This CDR3 comprises 12 residues. The germline V and J ends were trimmed by 6 bases and 5 bases, with 8 bases remaining between them. CDR1 LNHNV and CDR2 YYDKDF come from the germline V gene (reference sequence). CDR3 DNA: TGTGCCACCAGGGCCGGGGAAAACATTCAGTACTTC. It translates to CATRAGENIQYF.

Only a few counts were recorded for this clone. The J gene is TRBJ2-5, the V gene TRBV29-1, with D perhaps matching TRBD2 (6 bases). Germline V gene data show CDR1 as SQVTM and CDR2 as ANQGSEA. The CDR3 contains 11 residues. V shed 8 bases and J shed 5 bases, with 12 bases lying between them. CDR3 in amino acids: CSWKRAETQYF. The CDR3 DNA reads TGCAGCTGGAAGCGGGCTGAGACCCAGTACTTC.

V usage is TRBV18 and J usage is TRBJ2-7; D uncertain. Germline loops: CDR1 KGHSH, CDR2 LQKENI. The CDR3 loop spans 11 amino acids. The germline V and J ends were trimmed by 5 bases and 2 bases, with 4 bases remaining between them. The CDR3 spells CASSGAYEQYF. CDR3 coding DNA: TGTGCCAGCTCAGGGGCCTACGAGCAGTACTTC.

The chain combines TRBV6-1 with TRBJ2-3, with D uncertain. V was trimmed by 6 bases and J by 3 bases, leaving 4 bases between them. The germline gives CDR1 MNHNS, CDR2 SASEGT. This CDR3 spans 11 amino acids. The CDR3 region has the DNA TGTGCCAGCAGACTAACAGATACGCAGTATTTT. Protein sequence: CASRLTDTQYF.

CDR3 loop: CASSYRNPGLRLGEQYF. DNA of the CDR3: TGTGCCAGCAGCTATAGAAATCCGGGACTACGTTTAGGCGAGCAGTACTTC. This chain links TRBV7-8 with TRBJ2-7; 7 nucleotides line up with TRBD2. V was pared by 4 bases and J by 6 bases, with 18 bases of the junction left unmatched. CDR3 length equals 17 residues. Germline values: CDR1 SGHVS, CDR2 FQNEAQ.

The rearrangement joins TRBV9 to TRBJ2-1; 7 positions match TRBD2. Trimming removed 4 bases from V and 0 bases from J; junction bases left unmatched: 13. Per germline, CDR1 SGDLS and CDR2 YYNGEE. This CDR3 has 18 residues. The CDR3 DNA is TGTGCCAGCAGCCGCAGACCCCAGCGGGACGGCTCCTACAATGAGCAGTTCTTC. As protein: CASSRRPQRDGSYNEQFF.

The rearrangement uses TRBV10-3 and TRBJ1-2, with 8 bases aligning to TRBD1. Per germline, CDR1 ENHRY and CDR2 SYGVKD. V lost 8 bases to trimming and J lost 6 bases; unmatched junction nucleotides: 11. CDR3 length: 14 residues. CDR3 sequence reads: CAIGRSGGADGYTF. Written as DNA, the CDR3 is TGTGCCATCGGGAGGTCAGGGGGCGCTGATGGCTACACCTTC.

This clone was found a few times. This sequence joins TRBV10-3 and TRBJ1-2; D is unresolved. Deletions cut 6 bases from V and 0 bases from J, with 11 bases between. Germline CDR1 is ENHRY and CDR2 is SYGVKD. The CDR3 covers 14 residues. The CDR3 nucleotides are TGTGCCATCAGGGCCGACGCAGCTAACTATGGCTACACCTTC. It specifies CAIRADAANYGYTF.